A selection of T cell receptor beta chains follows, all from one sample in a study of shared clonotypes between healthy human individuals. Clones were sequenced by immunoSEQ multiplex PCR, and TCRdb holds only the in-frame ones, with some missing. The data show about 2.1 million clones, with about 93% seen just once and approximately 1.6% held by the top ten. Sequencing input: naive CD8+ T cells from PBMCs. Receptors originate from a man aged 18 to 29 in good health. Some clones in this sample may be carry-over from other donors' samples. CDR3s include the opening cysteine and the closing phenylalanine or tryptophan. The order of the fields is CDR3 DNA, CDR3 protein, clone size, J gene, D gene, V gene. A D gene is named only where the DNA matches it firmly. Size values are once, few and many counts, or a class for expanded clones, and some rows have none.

TGTGCCAGCAGTACCGGACTAGCGGGCTACGCCAAAAACATTCAGTACTTC	CASSTGLAGYAKNIQYF	.	TRBJ2-4	TRBD2	TRBV28
TGTGCCAGCAGCAGGGGACAGAGCTCCTACAATGAGCAGTTCTTC	CASSRGQSSYNEQFF	.	TRBJ2-1	TRBD1	TRBV27
TGTGCCACCAGCAGGGACAGGGAGATAGACAATGAGCAGTTCTTC	CATSRDREIDNEQFF	.	TRBJ2-1	TRBD1	TRBV15
TGTGCCAGCAGGCCGTCCAGGCGCCCCTACGAGCAGTACTTC	CASRPSRRPYEQYF	.	TRBJ2-7	.	TRBV28
TGTGCCAGCAGTGCGATCGGACAGGTGGGGCCTAATATCTATGGCTACACCTTC	CASSAIGQVGPNIYGYTF	.	TRBJ1-2	TRBD1	TRBV27
TGTGCCAGCACCCTCGCCGGGCCGGCTAATGAAAAACTGTTTTTT	CASTLAGPANEKLFF	.	TRBJ1-4	.	TRBV5-5
TGTGCCAGCAGCCGACAGGACGGCGTGCCAGATACGCAGTATTTT	CASSRQDGVPDTQYF	.	TRBJ2-3	.	TRBV13
TGTGCCAGCTCACCACCGGACAGGAGCTACTACTACGAGCAGTACTTC	CASSPPDRSYYYEQYF	.	TRBJ2-7	TRBD1	TRBV18
TGTGCCAGCAGTTTATGGCCGGATAATGAAAAACTGTTTTTT	CASSLWPDNEKLFF	.	TRBJ1-4	.	TRBV28
TGCAGCGCCGGACAGGGGTTCGAATACGAGCAGTACTTC	CSAGQGFEYEQYF	.	TRBJ2-7	TRBD1	TRBV29-1
TGTGCTAGTGGTTTAAACAGTAACACCGGGGAGCTGTTTTTT	CASGLNSNTGELFF	once	TRBJ2-2	.	TRBV12-5
TGTGCCAGCAGCCGCCCGACAGGGTCCTCCTACGAGCAGTACTTC	CASSRPTGSSYEQYF	once	TRBJ2-7	TRBD1	TRBV4-2
TGTGCCAGCAGCTACCGGGAGGCTAGCGCAAACTACGAGCAGTACTTC	CASSYREASANYEQYF	.	TRBJ2-7	TRBD2	TRBV11-2
TGTGCCAGTAGTACCGGACTAGGCAATGAGCAGTTCTTC	CASSTGLGNEQFF	.	TRBJ2-1	TRBD2	TRBV19
TGTGCCAGCAGCCCTAGCGGGAGGATAGACCACGAGCAGTACTTC	CASSPSGRIDHEQYF	.	TRBJ2-7	TRBD2	TRBV27
TGTGCCAGCAGCAAAAGAGCGGCAGGGGTGGACTACGAGCAGTACTTC	CASSKRAAGVDYEQYF	.	TRBJ2-7	.	TRBV7-9
TGTGCCAGCAGTGATCTTGCCAATGAGCAGTTCTTC	CASSDLANEQFF	.	TRBJ2-1	.	TRBV25-1
TGTGCCAGCAGCTCAACCGGACGGAGCACTGAAGCTTTCTTT	CASSSTGRSTEAFF	.	TRBJ1-1	.	TRBV7-3
TGCGCCAGCAGCTCGATAGCGGGAGGGGCAGATACGCAGTATTTT	CASSSIAGGADTQYF	.	TRBJ2-3	TRBD2	TRBV5-1
TGTGCCATAAGACTCCAAACCCCCTATGGCTACACCTTC	CAIRLQTPYGYTF	once	TRBJ1-2	.	TRBV10-3
TGTGCCAGCAGCTCAATCGAGTCACGTACGGTCAATGAGCAGTTCTTC	CASSSIESRTVNEQFF	.	TRBJ2-1	.	TRBV7-8
TGTGCCAGCAGTTATCGGGAGGGCCTGAATGAGCAGTTCTTC	CASSYREGLNEQFF	.	TRBJ2-1	TRBD2	TRBV6-5
TGTGCCAGCAGCTTTTCGGAGACAGGGTCCCACGAGCAGTACTTC	CASSFSETGSHEQYF	.	TRBJ2-7	TRBD1	TRBV7-9
TGTGCCAGCAGTTTTAATAGCGGGAGGGCCTCCTACGAGCAGTACTTC	CASSFNSGRASYEQYF	.	TRBJ2-7	TRBD2	TRBV13
TGTGCCAGCAGCCGTGGGGCTAGCGGATCCCAAGAGACCCAGTACTTC	CASSRGASGSQETQYF	.	TRBJ2-5	TRBD2	TRBV7-8
TGTGCCAGCAGCGGAGGGACTAGCGGGCTGACAGATACGCAGTATTTT	CASSGGTSGLTDTQYF	.	TRBJ2-3	TRBD2	TRBV9
TGTGCCACCAGCAGAGGGACAGGAGCCACAACTAATGAAAAACTGTTTTTT	CATSRGTGATTNEKLFF	once	TRBJ1-4	TRBD1	TRBV15
TGTGCCAGCAGCCCAAGGGGAGGTGAGCAGTTCTTC	CASSPRGGEQFF	.	TRBJ2-1	.	TRBV27
TGTGCCAGCAGTTCTGATCCGGCAGGAAACACCATATATTTT	CASSSDPAGNTIYF	.	TRBJ1-3	.	TRBV27
TGTGCCAGTAGTTCGCTCCCCAGGAGCTCCTACAATGAGCAGTTCTTC	CASSSLPRSSYNEQFF	.	TRBJ2-1	.	TRBV19
TGTGCCAGCAGCTTAGTCGGGGGCCGGGACAGCCTCTACGAGCAGTACTTC	CASSLVGGRDSLYEQYF	.	TRBJ2-7	.	TRBV11-2
TGTGCCAGCAGTTTGGGATCGGGGGCCGAGCAGTACTTC	CASSLGSGAEQYF	.	TRBJ2-7	.	TRBV27